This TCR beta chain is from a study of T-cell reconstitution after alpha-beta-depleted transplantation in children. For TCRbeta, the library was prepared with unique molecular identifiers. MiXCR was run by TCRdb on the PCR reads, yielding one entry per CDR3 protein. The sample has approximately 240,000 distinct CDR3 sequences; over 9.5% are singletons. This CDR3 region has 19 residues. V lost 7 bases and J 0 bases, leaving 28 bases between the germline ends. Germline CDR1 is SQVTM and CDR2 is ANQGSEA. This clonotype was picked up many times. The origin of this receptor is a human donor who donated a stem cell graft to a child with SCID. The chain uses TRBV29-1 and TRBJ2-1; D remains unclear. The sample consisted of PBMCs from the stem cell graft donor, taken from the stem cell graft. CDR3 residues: CSASGPGLDFKSSYNEQFF. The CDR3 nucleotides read TGCAGCGCCTCAGGTCCTGGCTTAGACTTCAAGAGCTCCTACAATGAGCAGTTCTTC.